This is a list of T cell receptor beta chains from one sample in a study of OX40 agonist ivuxolimab in advanced cancers. TCRdb keeps only in-frame clones here, not all; method: immunoSEQ multiplex PCR. The table lists tens of thousands of clones, over 70% of them singletons. The sample was CD4+ or CD8+ T cells sorted from blood, taken in a trial of the OX40 agonist ivuxolimab. These receptors originate from an adult with an advanced solid tumor such as melanoma, head and neck, liver or kidney cancer. The CDR3 runs from the conserved cysteine through the conserved F or W. A D gene is named only where the DNA matches it firmly. Not every row has a clone size; where given, it reads once, few, many or a size class.

cdr3_aa cdr3_nt clone_size j_call v_call d_call
CASSFGLAGEETQYF TGTGCCAGCAGCTTCGGACTAGCGGGGGAAGAGACCCAGTACTTC NA TRBJ2-5 TRBV7-9 TRBD2
CASGGIQAGGNGYTF TGTGCCAGCGGGGGAATTCAGGCAGGGGGAAATGGCTACACCTTC once TRBJ1-2 TRBV11-2 TRBD1
CASRQGPHTEAFF TGTGCCAGCAGACAGGGGCCGCACACTGAAGCTTTCTTT NA TRBJ1-1 TRBV2 TRBD1
CASSLDRGREKLFF TGTGCCAGCAGCTTGGACAGAGGGCGTGAAAAACTGTTTTTT NA TRBJ1-4 TRBV7-6 NA
CASNRAGGTYNEQFF TGTGCCAGCAATCGAGCGGGAGGGACCTACAATGAGCAGTTCTTC NA TRBJ2-1 TRBV9 TRBD2
CASSQDGAGVETQYF TGCGCCAGCAGCCAAGACGGAGCAGGGGTGGAGACCCAGTACTTC NA TRBJ2-5 TRBV4-1 NA
CAIREYTGELFF TGTGCCATCAGAGAGTACACCGGGGAGCTGTTTTTT NA TRBJ2-2 TRBV10-3 NA
CASSRDRGRRAFF TGCGCCAGCAGCCGAGACAGGGGTCGAAGAGCTTTCTTT NA TRBJ1-1 TRBV4-1 TRBD1
CASSSRGLYSGNTIYF TGTGCCAGCAGCTCCCGGGGCCTCTACTCTGGAAACACCATATATTTT NA TRBJ1-3 TRBV5-5 NA
CASSPRGGTGELFF TGTGCCAGTAGTCCCAGGGGCGGGACCGGGGAGCTGTTTTTT NA TRBJ2-2 TRBV19 NA
CASSPGGNTIYF TGTGCCAGCAGCCCGGGTGGAAACACCATATATTTT NA TRBJ1-3 TRBV5-4 NA
CASSREAGGLAGGPVTGELFF TGTGCCAGCAGCCGCGAAGCAGGGGGCCTAGCGGGAGGGCCTGTCACCGGGGAGCTGTTTTTT NA TRBJ2-2 TRBV4-2 TRBD2
CASSFGDTGELFF TGTGCCAGCAGCTTTGGGGACACCGGGGAGCTGTTTTTT NA TRBJ2-2 TRBV7-3 NA
CASSLGPSRDEQFF TGTGCCAGCAGCTTAGGACCCTCTAGAGATGAGCAGTTCTTC NA TRBJ2-1 TRBV11-3 NA
CASSPSGADEQFF TGTGCCAGCTCACCTAGCGGGGCGGATGAGCAGTTCTTC once TRBJ2-1 TRBV18 TRBD2
CASMVGGHITEAFF TGTGCCAGCATGGTCGGGGGCCATATCACTGAAGCTTTCTTT NA TRBJ1-1 TRBV6-5 NA
CASSQLTSGRLSYEQYF TGCGCCAGCAGCCAACTTACTAGCGGGAGACTCTCTTACGAGCAGTACTTC once TRBJ2-7 TRBV4-1 TRBD2
CASSCSGPACTDTQYF TGCGCCAGCAGCTGTAGCGGGCCCGCTTGCACAGATACGCAGTATTTT NA TRBJ2-3 TRBV5-1 TRBD2
CASSQTGGNQPQHF TGTGCCAGCAGCCAGACAGGGGGCAATCAGCCCCAGCATTTT NA TRBJ1-5 TRBV7-9 TRBD1
CASSSFGTERETQYF TGTGCCAGCAGCTCCTTCGGCACGGAGCGAGAGACCCAGTACTTC NA TRBJ2-5 TRBV7-6 NA
CASSQASSNQPQHF TGCGCCAGCAGCCAAGCTTCAAGCAATCAGCCCCAGCATTTT NA TRBJ1-5 TRBV4-1 NA
CASSLGRVRGRADTQYF TGCGCCAGCAGCTTGGGCCGGGTTAGGGGCAGGGCAGATACGCAGTATTTT NA TRBJ2-3 TRBV5-1 NA
CASSATGTSGYEQYF TGTGCCAGCAGCGCAACCGGGACTAGCGGCTACGAGCAGTACTTC few TRBJ2-7 TRBV7-9 TRBD2
CASSQDMQIYEQYF TGTGCCAGCAGCCAAGACATGCAGATCTACGAGCAGTACTTC NA TRBJ2-7 TRBV14 NA
CASSSTSGGATDTQYF TGTGCCAGCAGTTCCACTAGCGGGGGAGCCACAGATACGCAGTATTTT NA TRBJ2-3 TRBV25-1 TRBD2
CASSDGGGYNEQFF TGTGCCAGCAGTGACGGGGGGGGCTACAATGAGCAGTTCTTC few TRBJ2-1 TRBV6-4 TRBD2
CASSAGGAGDTQYF TGTGCCAGCAGTGCAGGGGGGGCCGGAGATACGCAGTATTTT NA TRBJ2-3 TRBV6-1 NA
CASSFSTGAGELFF TGTGCCAGCAGCTTTAGCACAGGGGCAGGGGAGCTGTTTTTT NA TRBJ2-2 TRBV11-2 TRBD1
CASRPSVGNTIYF TGTGCCAGCAGGCCGTCGGTTGGAAACACCATATATTTT NA TRBJ1-3 TRBV2 NA
CASSPSGGPEAFF TGTGCCAGCTCACCTTCCGGAGGACCTGAAGCTTTCTTT NA TRBJ1-1 TRBV18 NA
CASSRTGRLGETQYF TGTGCCAGCAGTAGGACAGGGAGACTTGGGGAGACCCAGTACTTC NA TRBJ2-5 TRBV6-5 TRBD1
CASSPRTGGASKNIQYF TGTGCCAGCAGCCCGAGGACCGGGGGGGCGTCCAAAAACATTCAGTACTTC NA TRBJ2-4 TRBV9 TRBD2
CASSKGTANTEAFF TGCGCCAGCAGCAAGGGGACAGCGAACACTGAAGCTTTCTTT NA TRBJ1-1 TRBV5-1 TRBD1
CASSPTPIQSGYTF TGTGCCAGCTCACCAACACCAATACAGAGTGGCTACACCTTC NA TRBJ1-2 TRBV18 NA
CASSQDGGYQPQHF TGCGCCAGCAGCCAAGACGGGGGCTACCAGCCCCAGCATTTT once TRBJ1-5 TRBV4-3 NA
CASSFQGGGYTF TGTGCCAGCAGTTTCCAGGGGGGCGGCTACACCTTC NA TRBJ1-2 TRBV2 TRBD1